This T cell receptor beta chain stems from a study of T cell responses to AZD1222 COVID-19 vaccine (TCRdb year 2021). With respect to the entire study: AZD1222 recipients given second doses at about 4 weeks or at about 12 weeks were pooled, since spike-specific TCR depth and breadth were not found to differ between the two schedules. TCR sequencing covered 233 trial participants: 200 to 220 given two doses of AZD1222 and 26 given two doses of MenACWY control vaccine. Trial participants were enrolled by age into subgroups of 18-55, 56-69 and 70-plus years, and around 150, 29 and 61 TCR-sequenced participants, respectively, were included in these subgroups. On the study overall, not on this receptor specifically: Most participants were white British and females outnumbered males, and the authors suggested that clonal diversity may have been underestimated. Conclusions about previously exposed vaccinees are limited because only 5 or 6 AZD1222 recipients were SARS-CoV-2 seropositive at baseline. Reportedly, close to half of the unique spike-specific TCRs recognized epitopes lying outside the regions that are mutated in the B.1.351 and B.1.1.7 variants. In the small 56-69-year group, the increase in depth fell short of significance, most likely because of low power. The vaccine-associated CD4 TCRs covered the entire spike protein, and the dominant responses fell in regions 160-218 and 743-854. A significant rise in spike-specific TCR breadth and depth was observed after two AZD1222 doses relative to day 0 and relative to MenACWY recipients. Because no samples from the day 14 peak response were available, repertoires could be characterized only after the peak T cell response.

The CDR3 regions of human TCRbeta chains were subjected to immunosequencing. The paper's data handling went like this. Repertoire TCRs were checked for matches against a reference library of SARS-CoV-2-specific TCRs that had been generated using the MIRA antigen-specificity platform. Breadth was defined as the fraction of unique TCRs that were SARS-CoV-2-associated, and depth was defined as the fraction of total T cells that were SARS-CoV-2-associated. Using the MIRA data, each spike-specific TCR was mapped to the spike region that the TCR reacts to and placed in a CD4 or CD8 class. Log10-transformed breadth and depth values were compared by one-way ANOVA with Sidak's multiple comparisons tests. The immuneACCESS repertoire file appears here via TCRdb, limited to in-frame rearrangements. These files lack a portion of the clones; in checked studies, under half of the deficit traces to unresolved V genes, and the cause of the others is not known. That table gives V, J and clone size, and the DNA gave D and trimming. This sample gives around 88,000 clones in total; roughly 90% of them show up just once. Around 6.7% of the sample belongs to the ten largest clones.

Note on this clone: Its cognate antigen has yet to be identified. Per-nucleotide qualities are absent, and no much larger clonotype sits a single base away.

The sample's time point label, in plain terms: baseline before first vaccination. Vaccinee samples were obtained from the UK trials COV001 and COV002, which included a single-blind randomized controlled phase 2/3 trial of AZD1222 (ChAdOx1 nCoV-19) in healthy adults. Trial participant PBMC samples were collected at day 0 and day 28 after the second dose for TCRbeta chain sequencing. From its cysteine to its phenylalanine, the CDR3 spans 14 amino acids. CDR3 DNA only is kept here, 42 bases in frame from base 1. Trimming leaves V shorter by 6 bases and J shorter by 3 bases, with the junction holding 3 bases beyond the gene matches. CDR1 and CDR2 are read off the germline V gene (reference sequence) as LNHDA and SQIVND.

Rearrangement joined TRBV19 to TRBJ2-7; 12 junctional bases match TRBD2. The material was peripheral blood, obtained on day 0 of AZD1222 vaccination. This sequence was found in an adult in good health. Here the CDR3 is given as CASSPGLAGYEQYF. The DNA sequence reads TGTGCCAGTAGCCCGGGACTAGCGGGCTACGAGCAGTACTTC.